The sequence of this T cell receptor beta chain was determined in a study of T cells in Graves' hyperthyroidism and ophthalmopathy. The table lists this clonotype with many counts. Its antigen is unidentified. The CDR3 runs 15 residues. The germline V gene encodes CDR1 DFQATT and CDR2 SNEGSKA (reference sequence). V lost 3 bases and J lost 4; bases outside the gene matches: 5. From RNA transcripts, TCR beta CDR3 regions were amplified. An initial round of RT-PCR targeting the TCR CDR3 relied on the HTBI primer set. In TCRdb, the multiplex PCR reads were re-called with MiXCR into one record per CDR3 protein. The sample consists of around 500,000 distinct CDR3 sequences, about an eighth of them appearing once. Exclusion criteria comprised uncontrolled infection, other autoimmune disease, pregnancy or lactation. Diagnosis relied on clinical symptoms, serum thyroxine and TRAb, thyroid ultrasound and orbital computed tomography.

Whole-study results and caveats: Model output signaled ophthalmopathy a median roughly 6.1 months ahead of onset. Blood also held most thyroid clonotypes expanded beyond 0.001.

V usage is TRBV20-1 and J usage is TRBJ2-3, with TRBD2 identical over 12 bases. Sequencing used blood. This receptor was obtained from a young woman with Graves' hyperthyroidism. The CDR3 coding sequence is TGCAGTGCTAGTCTGACTAGCGGGAGAGCAGATACGCAGTATTTT. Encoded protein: CSASLTSGRADTQYF.